This T cell receptor (beta chain) was found in a study of T cells in Graves' hyperthyroidism and ophthalmopathy. With 4 bases clipped from V and 0 bases from J, the junction kept 10 bases outside the gene matches. The CDR3 is made up of 17 amino acids. Germline CDR1 DFQATT, CDR2 SNEGSKA (reference sequence). Patients were excluded for uncontrolled infection, other autoimmune disease, pregnancy or lactation. Template material for amplifying TCR beta CDR3 regions consisted of RNA transcripts. First-round RT-PCR targeting the TCR CDR3 was performed with the HTBI primer set. TCRdb called the multiplex PCR reads again in MiXCR, with one record for every CDR3 protein. The data contain 500,000 to 800,000 distinct CDR3 sequences, about 45% of them singletons.

The gene calls are TRBV20-1 and TRBJ1-4; 8 bases agree with TRBD1. The material sequenced was peripheral blood or thyroid tissue (not recorded which). This clonotype originated in an adult man with Graves' disease, either hyperthyroidism or ophthalmopathy (not recorded which). CDR3 DNA: TGCAGTGCTAACCCCAGACAGGGGCTTGCAACTAATGAAAAACTGTTTTTT. Its protein product is CSANPRQGLATNEKLFF.